What follows are 24 T cell receptor beta chains derived from one specimen sequenced in a study of blood T cells in healthy people across ages (dated by TCRdb to 2015 to 2017). The library was produced with 5' RACE. A second PCR of 7 to 11 cycles was performed with a sample-barcoded 5' primer and a J-beta primer mix. The public sequencing data were trimmed at Q25 with fastp and processed into clonotypes with MiXCR by TCRdb, which kept only in-frame beta chains. CDR3 protein duplicates are merged, each entry listing the most common genes and DNA. The sample records over 1,500,000 distinct CDR3 sequences, about 39% of which are singletons. Roughly 23% of the sample is held by the ten biggest clonotypes. Input material: blood. Every receptor here comes from a human donor in good health.

This clonotype was picked up a small number of times. The gene calls are TRBV7-2 and TRBJ2-7; TRBD1 aligns across 8 bases. CDR1 is SGHTA, CDR2 FQGNSA, per germline. V lost 5 bases to trimming and J lost 4 bases; unmatched junction nucleotides: 13. CDR3 length: 16 amino acids. The CDR3 loop reads CASSGGTGHERYEQYF. The CDR3 bases are TGTGCCAGCAGCGGCGGGACAGGACACGAGCGATACGAGCAGTACTTC.

This clonotype showed up just a few times. This chain joins TRBV12-3 or TRBV12-4 and TRBJ2-7, with 7 bases that match TRBD2. Unmatched junction bases numbered 10, after V lost 5 bases and J lost 0 bases. The CDR3 runs to 16 residues. In DNA form, the CDR3 reads TGTGCCAGCAGTCCGCTCGGGGGGATTCGCTCCTACGAGCAGTACTTC. It encodes CASSPLGGIRSYEQYF.

The V and J genes are TRBV7-3 and TRBJ2-6; no reliable D call. Germline CDR1 reads SGHTA; CDR2 reads FQGTGA. The ends were cut back, 5 bases at V and 3 bases at J, with 11 bases in the middle. The CDR3 runs to 15 residues. CDR3 loop: CASSPTSIGANVLTF. The CDR3 DNA reads TGTGCCAGCAGCCCCACGTCTATTGGGGCCAACGTCCTGACTTTC.

This chain links TRBV12-3 or TRBV12-4 with TRBJ1-2, with D hard to call. The CDR3 is 13 residues long. V lost 7 bases and J lost 5, with 14 bases in between. The CDR3, as DNA: TGTGCCAGCACCATGCGTTTAGTTTATGGCTACACCTTC. Translation gives CASTMRLVYGYTF.

The chain carries TRBV5-1 and TRBJ1-4; D perhaps matches TRBD1 (6 bases). The CDR3 runs to 15 residues. V was shortened by 1 base and J by 5 bases, with 12 bases between the two germline ends. CDR1 and CDR2 from the germline V gene are SGHRS and YFSETQ. CDR3 loop: CASSLRTGRNEKLFF. CDR3 in DNA: TGCGCCAGCAGCTTGAGAACAGGGAGGAATGAAAAACTGTTTTTT.

The chain employs TRBV20-1 and TRBJ1-2; 7 nucleotides align to TRBD1. V lost 0 bases, J lost 8 bases, and 12 bases stayed unmatched. The germline gives CDR1 DFQATT, CDR2 SNEGSKA (reference sequence). The CDR3 has 15 residues. CDR3 sequence: CSARDEERGRWGYTF. The CDR3 bases are TGCAGTGCTAGAGATGAGGAAAGGGGGCGGTGGGGCTACACCTTC.

The chain combines TRBV12-3 or TRBV12-4 with TRBJ2-7, with 7 bases fitting TRBD1. V gave up 6 bases and J gave up 5 bases; unmatched junction bases: 16. The CDR3 totals 16 residues. CDR3 in amino acids: CASRLGQNSGWNEQYF. CDR3 nucleotides: TGTGCCAGCAGACTGGGACAGAACTCGGGTTGGAACGAGCAGTACTTC.

This clonotype was counted only a few times. The V gene is TRBV7-2, the J gene TRBJ2-7; D is unclear. From germline, CDR1 is SGHTA and CDR2 FQGNSA. V was clipped by 0 bases and J by 4 bases, with 13 bases between them. The CDR3 has 15 residues. The chain's CDR3 is CASSLASFGEYEQYF. The CDR3 coding sequence is TGTGCCAGCAGCTTAGCAAGCTTCGGAGAATACGAGCAGTACTTC.

The rearrangement links TRBV5-1 to TRBJ2-7, with 7 bases aligning to TRBD1. CDR1 and CDR2 from the germline V gene are SGHRS and YFSETQ. Trimming at V came to 0 bases and at J to 3 bases, leaving 9 bases not matched to a gene. The CDR3 sequence is 16 residues long. CDR3 DNA sequence: TGCGCCAGCAGCTTGGAAGGCCACAGGGGCAACTACGAGCAGTACTTC. Translation: CASSLEGHRGNYEQYF.

This sequence joins TRBV20-1 and TRBJ2-3; D perhaps matches TRBD1 (5 bases). Looked up from germline, CDR1 is DFQATT and CDR2 is SNEGSKA (reference sequence). This CDR3 contains 13 residues. V lost 0 bases and J lost 9, with 13 bases in between. The CDR3 here is CSARDLGPGTQYF. DNA of the CDR3: TGCAGTGCTAGAGATTTAGGCCCAGGGACGCAGTATTTT.

This clonotype was found a few times. The rearrangement links TRBV6-6 to TRBJ1-2; weak D call: TRBD1 (5 bases). CDR3 length: 13 amino acids. The ends were cut back, 11 bases at V and 5 bases at J, with 18 bases in the middle. The germline CDR1 and CDR2 sequences are MNHNY and SVGAGI (reference sequence). CDR3 region: CAATRESYYGYTF. CDR3 DNA sequence: TGTGCCGCCACCAGGGAGTCGTATTATGGCTACACCTTC.

The chain employs TRBV28 and TRBJ1-6; no definite D call. The V end was cut by 10 bases, the J end by 14 bases, with 18 bases between. The CDR3 loop spans 12 amino acids. CDR1 is MDHEN and CDR2 is SYDVKM in the germline V gene. Here the CDR3 DNA reads TGTGCCACCGAGATGAGACCAGGAGCCCTCCACTTT. Translated: CATEMRPGALHF.

The rearrangement uses TRBV6-1 and TRBJ1-5; D not certain. Germline values: CDR1 MNHNS, CDR2 SASEGT. Trimming left V 4 bases short and J 3 bases short, with 10 bases between. The CDR3 is 14 amino acids. In DNA, the CDR3 is TGTGCCAGCAGTGTGGCCAGGAACAATCAGCCCCAGCATTTT. This encodes CASSVARNNQPQHF.

This clonotype was recorded a few times. V gene TRBV24-1 combines with J gene TRBJ2-7, with a possible D match to TRBD1 (5 bases). This CDR3 has 13 residues. Between the trimmed V and J ends, which lost 4 bases and 3 bases, there was a span of 9 bases. The V gene's germline CDR1 is KGHDR and CDR2 SFDVKD. The CDR3 spells CATSDPGIYEQYF. DNA for the CDR3: TGTGCCACCAGTGACCCAGGGATCTACGAGCAGTACTTC.

This clonotype occurred a few times. The chain couples TRBV12-3 or TRBV12-4 to TRBJ1-2, with D possibly being TRBD1 (6 bases). The germline V and J ends were trimmed by 4 bases and 7 bases, with 10 bases remaining between them. This CDR3 is 12 amino acids long. The CDR3 DNA follows: TGTGCCAGCAGTTATACAGGGCCTGGCTACACCTTC. This codes for CASSYTGPGYTF.

J is TRBJ1-2 and V is TRBV18, with D uncertain. Trimming shortened V by 2 bases and J by 10 bases, and 23 bases separated the two germline ends. This CDR3 spans 16 amino acids. Germline V gives CDR1 KGHSH, CDR2 LQKENI. In nucleotides, the CDR3 is TGTGCCAGCTCACCAGGGATAAAGGTCAGAGAGGCGGTCTACACCTTC. This codes for CASSPGIKVREAVYTF.

The chain employs TRBV6-5 and TRBJ2-7; TRBD2 might be the D (5 bases). The DNA end is a closer match to TRBJ2-5, so the J assignment may be wrong. Germline V gene data show CDR1 as MNHEY and CDR2 as SVGAGI. The CDR3 contains 16 residues. The CDR3 region has the DNA TGTGCCAGCAGTTACTCTATGACTACGGACCCCAAGACCCAGTACTTC. It is translated as CASSYSMTTDPKTQYF.

This clonotype was observed a handful of times. The chain uses TRBV29-1 and TRBJ1-1; 7 bases map to TRBD1. The CDR3 covers 14 residues. Germline CDR1 is SQVTM and CDR2 is ANQGSEA. Germline trimming cut 7 bases from V and 1 base from J; bases unmatched to any gene: 9. CDR3 DNA: TGCAGCGCCGAAAGGACAGGACCGAACACTGAAGCTTTCTTT. This sequence encodes CSAERTGPNTEAFF.

The CDR3 DNA is TGTGCCAGCAGCCGCCTCGGGCCCCAGCATTTT. Amino acids: CASSRLGPQHF. V is TRBV7-2 and J is TRBJ1-5, with D hard to call. CDR1 SGHTA and CDR2 FQGNSA come from the germline V gene. The ends were cut back, 5 bases at V and 9 bases at J, with 8 bases in the middle. This CDR3 is 11 amino acids long. The full variable domain, with the rest looked up from reference TRBV7-2 and TRBJ1-5, is GAGVSQSPSNKVTEKGKDVELRCDPISGHTALYWYRQSLGQGLEFLIYFQGNSAPDKSGLPSDRFSAERTGGSVSTLTIQRTQQEDSAVYLCASSRLGPQHFGDGTRLSIL.

This clonotype was seen a handful of times. This sequence joins TRBV9 and TRBJ2-1; 9 nucleotides align to TRBD2. The CDR3 is 15 residues long. V lost 4 bases to trimming and J lost 4 bases; unmatched junction nucleotides: 6. Per the germline V gene, CDR1 is SGDLS and CDR2 is YYNGEE. CDR3 nucleotides: TGTGCCAGCAGCCCCCAGCGGGGGGTGTACAATGAGCAGTTCTTC. Translation: CASSPQRGVYNEQFF. The complete variable domain, with remaining parts taken from reference TRBV9 and TRBJ2-1, reads DSGVTQTPKHLITATGQRVTLRCSPRSGDLSVYWYQQSLDQGLQFLIQYYNGEERAKGNILERFSAQQFPDLHSELNLSSLELGDSALYFCASSPQRGVYNEQFFGPGTRLTVL.

This chain connects TRBV24-1 to TRBJ1-2, with 8 nucleotides matching TRBD1. V was pared by 3 bases and J by 8 bases, with 7 bases of the junction left unmatched. Germline CDR1 reads KGHDR; CDR2 reads SFDVKD. The CDR3 has 14 residues. The CDR3 bases are TGTGCCACCAGTGATCCTCGGACAGGGTACGGCTACACCTTC. It is translated as CATSDPRTGYGYTF.

This clonotype was detected a few times. This chain links TRBV24-1 with TRBJ1-1; D gene ambiguous. This CDR3 region has 14 residues. CDR1 and CDR2 (germline): KGHDR, SFDVKD. Trimming left V 5 bases short and J 4 bases short, with 13 bases between. The CDR3 bases are TGTGCCACCAGTGGTAGAGGGCTCGTCACTGAAGCTTTCTTT. It encodes CATSGRGLVTEAFF.

This clonotype was seen a handful of times. The rearrangement joins TRBV29-1 to TRBJ2-7; TRBD1 aligns across 9 bases. This CDR3 region has 14 residues. Germline CDR1 SQVTM, CDR2 ANQGSEA. The V and J ends lost 4 bases and 0 bases, in that order; junction bases with no gene match: 4. DNA of the CDR3: TGCAGCGTTGGGTCGACAGGGGGCTCCTACGAGCAGTACTTC. Translating it yields CSVGSTGGSYEQYF.

This clonotype occurred a few times. The chain carries TRBV2 and TRBJ2-5, with 7 bases fitting TRBD2. Looked up from germline, CDR1 is SNHLY and CDR2 is FYNNEI. V lost 5 bases, J lost 3 bases, and 3 bases stayed unmatched. The CDR3 covers 13 residues. Here the CDR3 reads CASSRAGEETQYF. As DNA, the CDR3 is TGTGCCAGCAGTAGGGCGGGAGAAGAGACCCAGTACTTC.